The entry that follows covers one T cell receptor (beta chain) sequence. Its target is not known. The data stem from a study of T cell responses to AZD1222 COVID-19 vaccine. Broader study findings: It was only after the peak T cell response that any repertoires were sampled. An increase in Spike-specific TCR breadth and depth was observed after two AZD1222 doses. CD4 TCRs covered the whole spike, strongest at regions 160-218 and 743-854.

Method: immunoSEQ multiplex PCR; TCRdb's copy keeps in-frame clones and lacks some. The data hold tens of thousands of clones, with around 80% observed a single time. Germline trimming cut 3 bases from V and 4 bases from J; bases unmatched to any gene: 13. CDR3 length equals 19 residues. Germline CDR1 is ENHRY and CDR2 is SYGVKD. The origin of this receptor is an adult in good health. Sequences were derived from peripheral blood, sampled on day 0 of MenACWY control vaccination. The genes are TRBV10-3 and TRBJ2-2; TRBD2 matches 11 bases. The DNA of the CDR3 is TGTGCCATCAGTGATTCGTTAGCGGGGGGGCCCCGTGGCACCGGGGAGCTGTTTTTT. Its protein product is CAISDSLAGGPRGTGELFF.